This T cell receptor beta chain was documented in a study of blood T cell repertoires in COVID-19. Across the whole study: The study drew acute and convalescent COVID-19 samples from the United States, Italy and Spain. In each case, the material was cDNA or gDNA derived from T cells, B-cell-depleted T cells, or PBMCs.

In the authors' workflow: Reference gene primer amplification in the assay estimated nucleated cell counts. Libraries were prepared by immunoSEQ multiplex PCR; TCRdb keeps only in-frame clonotypes and omits some of them. That table furnishes V, J and clone size, whereas the DNA furnished D and trimming. The sample yields under 250,000 clones, more than 80% seen once. Sequenced: peripheral blood. The receptor comes from a human donor in a cohort sampled during active COVID-19.

CDR3 in amino acids: CASSQQGVNSYEQYF. The DNA of the CDR3 is TGTGCCAGCTCTCAACAGGGCGTAAACTCCTACGAGCAGTACTTC. The chain recombines TRBV18 with TRBJ2-7; D is possibly TRBD1 (6 bases). The V end was cut by 6 bases, the J end by 0 bases, with 15 bases between. There are 15 residues in the CDR3. Germline CDR1 and CDR2: KGHSH and LQKENI.